A single T cell receptor beta chain is shown here with its context. This clonotype was seen only a few times. Its cognate antigen has yet to be identified. Per-nucleotide qualities are absent, and no much larger clonotype sits a single base away. Reading from cysteine to phenylalanine, the CDR3 counts 16 amino acids. Only the CDR3 part of the read is kept: 48 bases, read in frame from the first base. The V end loses 3 bases and the J end loses 0 bases, and a stretch of 15 bases separates them. Based on the germline V gene, the CDR1 and CDR2 sequences are SGHDT and YYEEEE. The sample belongs to a study of T cells after yellow fever vaccination (dated by TCRdb to the late 2010s). A note on the overall study: The SMART-Seq v4 Ultra Low Input RNA kit was used to prepare libraries from fractions with low cell numbers. To follow T-cell clones before and after primary and booster YFV17D yellow fever vaccination, bulk TCR alpha and beta repertoires were sequenced over time. Bulk PBMC replicates and cell subsets were isolated from blood drawn at multiple timepoints before and after both primary and secondary immunization. The cohort comprised two healthy male donors, one aged 18 to 29 and one aged 30 to 40 years. What the authors observed across the whole study: Most clones expanded after primary vaccination (around 96% of CD4 and roughly 91% of CD8) were re-detected after the booster, suggesting that broad memory maintenance occurred. A small fraction of clonotypes appeared in both the CD4 and CD8 compartments, likely as a result of convergent recombination. Only a couple of donors were included in the study, so the extent to which the findings can be generalized is limited. Computational filtering was needed because FACS-sorted repertoires could contain abundant contaminating clonotypes from the bulk population. The secondary T-cell response was found to be weaker but faster than the primary response, with a peak reached on day 5 rather than on day 15.

Sequenced on an Illumina NovaSeq 6000. TCR cDNA was made using 5'RACE template switching, a step that added a universal primer site and unique molecular identifiers. Priming for cDNA synthesis came from both the TCR alpha and TCR beta constant segments. Library amplification used two PCR steps, and the second PCR step added sample barcodes and sequencing adapters. Sequencing of libraries was performed on Illumina HiSeq 2500 (2x100 bp) or NovaSeq (2x150 bp). Regarding the original processing steps: MIGEC was used to demultiplex reads and collapse the reads into UMI consensus sequences, and MiXCR was used for V(D)J alignment. Vaccine-responding clonotypes were identified with edgeR using replicate PBMC samples, with FDR below 0.01 and a log2 fold change above 5 up to day 15 being required. Each bulk clonotype was labeled CD4 or CD8 based on which sequenced repertoire, CD4 or CD8, contained the clonotype at higher abundance. The public reads were quality trimmed at Q25 with fastp and then assembled into clones with MiXCR by TCRdb, keeping productive beta chains. Entries are consolidated by CDR3 protein sequence, retaining the most common genes and DNA. The V and J calls shown here were made by TCRdb, not taken from the authors' results. For this sample the table gives 300,000 to 350,000 distinct CDR3 sequences, of which around 4.5% were detected only once. Of the sample, around 19% falls within the top ten clones.

The sample's treatment or condition, from its label and the paper: live attenuated yellow fever vaccine strain. At each blood-draw timepoint, two biological replicates of bulk PBMCs were obtained. A standard Ficoll-Paque protocol was used to isolate PBMCs from peripheral blood. TriZol was used to extract RNA from bulk PBMCs, from CD4 and CD8 fractions, and from dextramer-positive and dextramer-negative fractions. This receptor was identified in a man aged 18 to 30 who received the YFV17D yellow fever vaccine. Recombination connected TRBV5-6 to TRBJ1-2; the D segment cannot be called with confidence. The specimen was PBMCs, collected 15 days after the yellow fever booster vaccination. The DNA is as follows: TGTGCCAGCAGCTCCTTTGGGAGTGGAACTAACTATGGCTACACCTTC. Translated, it reads CASSSFGSGTNYGYTF.